A selection of T cell receptor beta chains follows, all from one sample in a study of shared clonotypes between healthy human individuals. Sequencing used immunoSEQ multiplex PCR; TCRdb keeps in-frame clones, though not all of them. The table has some 2,100,000 clones, about 93% seen once. The sequenced sample was naive CD8+ T cells from PBMCs. All receptors derive from a man younger than 35 in good health. Some clones in this sample may be carry-over from other donors' samples. CDR3s include the opening cysteine and the closing phenylalanine or tryptophan.

J gene | V gene | CDR3 protein
TRBJ2-5 | TRBV5-4 | CASSFRREQRKETQYF
TRBJ2-5 | TRBV11-2 | CASSPRLAGPQETQYF
TRBJ2-7 | TRBV27 | CASRHSAQRNYEQYF
TRBJ2-1 | TRBV9 | CASSVEGLPFGRYNEQFF
TRBJ1-1 | TRBV6-6 | CASSYGGGTEAFF
TRBJ2-7 | TRBV4-1 | CASSRNNRDNEQYF
TRBJ2-7 | TRBV27 | CASSLSQGGLSYEQYF
TRBJ2-3 | TRBV27 | CASYDRGDHTQYF
TRBJ1-3 | TRBV2 | CASSQDRGSGNTIYF
TRBJ2-1 | TRBV6-1 | CASGLAGYNEQFF
TRBJ2-1 | TRBV4-3 | CASSLGSGKRDEQFF
TRBJ1-1 | TRBV7-6 | CASSSGPNTEAFF
TRBJ1-3 | TRBV5-5 | CASSYLEGYVYF
TRBJ1-4 | TRBV7-3 | CASSPRHHNEKLFF
TRBJ2-5 | TRBV7-9 | CASSLVGQGRETQYF
TRBJ2-1 | TRBV15 | CATSGEEGLAGGWNEQFF
TRBJ2-3 | TRBV10-2 | CASSWSGRTDTQYF
TRBJ1-2 | TRBV6-6 | CASLGGLRSNYGYTF
TRBJ2-3 | TRBV5-1 | CASSSRQGSSTDTQYF
TRBJ2-1 | TRBV11-2 | CASSWGGIYNEQFF
TRBJ2-3 | TRBV11-1 | CASSFKGTQYF
TRBJ1-5 | TRBV10-2 | CASSTNNQPQHF
TRBJ2-3 | TRBV4-1 | CASSQDVFREVPDTQYF
TRBJ1-1 | TRBV7-9 | CASSSRQGAVTEAFF
TRBJ1-2 | TRBV5-4 | CASSLRGNGYGYTF
TRBJ1-1 | TRBV19 | CASIDSMNTEAFF
TRBJ2-7 | TRBV28 | CASSLGEVGGFYEQYF
TRBJ2-1 | TRBV11-1 | CASSIRTSGRSYNEQFF
TRBJ2-5 | TRBV13 | CASSTQTNQETQYF
TRBJ2-1 | TRBV11-2 | CASSFHLHGTRDEQFF
TRBJ2-7 | TRBV5-1 | CASSVSTGGSAYYEQYF
TRBJ1-2 | TRBV4-1 | CASSQAPRDSYTF
TRBJ2-3 | TRBV5-1 | CASSSRDRGNADTQYF
TRBJ2-1 | TRBV2 | CASSVGSGRYNEQFF
TRBJ2-4 | TRBV4-3 | CASSETSGSNIQYF
TRBJ1-1 | TRBV7-8 | CASSPDRGNTEAFF
TRBJ2-1 | TRBV27 | CASSLEYSSYNEQFF
TRBJ1-2 | TRBV4-1 | CASSQDNKWTPYGYTF
TRBJ2-6 | TRBV4-3 | CASSQAGAGDISGANVLTF
TRBJ2-1 | TRBV5-4 | CASSLERNNEQFF
TRBJ1-4 | TRBV4-3 | CASSQDDTGRVATNEKLFF
TRBJ2-7 | TRBV11-2 | CASSSRDRGPYEQYF
TRBJ1-5 | TRBV13 | CASSFRGALMYSNQPQHF
TRBJ2-2 | TRBV7-6 | CASCIAAGGAGGELFF
TRBJ2-6 | TRBV19 | CASTAPRGTGAPKGANVLTF
TRBJ2-7 | TRBV6-5 | CAINPTKKDYEQYF
TRBJ1-1 | TRBV7-9 | CASTQGSRTEAFF